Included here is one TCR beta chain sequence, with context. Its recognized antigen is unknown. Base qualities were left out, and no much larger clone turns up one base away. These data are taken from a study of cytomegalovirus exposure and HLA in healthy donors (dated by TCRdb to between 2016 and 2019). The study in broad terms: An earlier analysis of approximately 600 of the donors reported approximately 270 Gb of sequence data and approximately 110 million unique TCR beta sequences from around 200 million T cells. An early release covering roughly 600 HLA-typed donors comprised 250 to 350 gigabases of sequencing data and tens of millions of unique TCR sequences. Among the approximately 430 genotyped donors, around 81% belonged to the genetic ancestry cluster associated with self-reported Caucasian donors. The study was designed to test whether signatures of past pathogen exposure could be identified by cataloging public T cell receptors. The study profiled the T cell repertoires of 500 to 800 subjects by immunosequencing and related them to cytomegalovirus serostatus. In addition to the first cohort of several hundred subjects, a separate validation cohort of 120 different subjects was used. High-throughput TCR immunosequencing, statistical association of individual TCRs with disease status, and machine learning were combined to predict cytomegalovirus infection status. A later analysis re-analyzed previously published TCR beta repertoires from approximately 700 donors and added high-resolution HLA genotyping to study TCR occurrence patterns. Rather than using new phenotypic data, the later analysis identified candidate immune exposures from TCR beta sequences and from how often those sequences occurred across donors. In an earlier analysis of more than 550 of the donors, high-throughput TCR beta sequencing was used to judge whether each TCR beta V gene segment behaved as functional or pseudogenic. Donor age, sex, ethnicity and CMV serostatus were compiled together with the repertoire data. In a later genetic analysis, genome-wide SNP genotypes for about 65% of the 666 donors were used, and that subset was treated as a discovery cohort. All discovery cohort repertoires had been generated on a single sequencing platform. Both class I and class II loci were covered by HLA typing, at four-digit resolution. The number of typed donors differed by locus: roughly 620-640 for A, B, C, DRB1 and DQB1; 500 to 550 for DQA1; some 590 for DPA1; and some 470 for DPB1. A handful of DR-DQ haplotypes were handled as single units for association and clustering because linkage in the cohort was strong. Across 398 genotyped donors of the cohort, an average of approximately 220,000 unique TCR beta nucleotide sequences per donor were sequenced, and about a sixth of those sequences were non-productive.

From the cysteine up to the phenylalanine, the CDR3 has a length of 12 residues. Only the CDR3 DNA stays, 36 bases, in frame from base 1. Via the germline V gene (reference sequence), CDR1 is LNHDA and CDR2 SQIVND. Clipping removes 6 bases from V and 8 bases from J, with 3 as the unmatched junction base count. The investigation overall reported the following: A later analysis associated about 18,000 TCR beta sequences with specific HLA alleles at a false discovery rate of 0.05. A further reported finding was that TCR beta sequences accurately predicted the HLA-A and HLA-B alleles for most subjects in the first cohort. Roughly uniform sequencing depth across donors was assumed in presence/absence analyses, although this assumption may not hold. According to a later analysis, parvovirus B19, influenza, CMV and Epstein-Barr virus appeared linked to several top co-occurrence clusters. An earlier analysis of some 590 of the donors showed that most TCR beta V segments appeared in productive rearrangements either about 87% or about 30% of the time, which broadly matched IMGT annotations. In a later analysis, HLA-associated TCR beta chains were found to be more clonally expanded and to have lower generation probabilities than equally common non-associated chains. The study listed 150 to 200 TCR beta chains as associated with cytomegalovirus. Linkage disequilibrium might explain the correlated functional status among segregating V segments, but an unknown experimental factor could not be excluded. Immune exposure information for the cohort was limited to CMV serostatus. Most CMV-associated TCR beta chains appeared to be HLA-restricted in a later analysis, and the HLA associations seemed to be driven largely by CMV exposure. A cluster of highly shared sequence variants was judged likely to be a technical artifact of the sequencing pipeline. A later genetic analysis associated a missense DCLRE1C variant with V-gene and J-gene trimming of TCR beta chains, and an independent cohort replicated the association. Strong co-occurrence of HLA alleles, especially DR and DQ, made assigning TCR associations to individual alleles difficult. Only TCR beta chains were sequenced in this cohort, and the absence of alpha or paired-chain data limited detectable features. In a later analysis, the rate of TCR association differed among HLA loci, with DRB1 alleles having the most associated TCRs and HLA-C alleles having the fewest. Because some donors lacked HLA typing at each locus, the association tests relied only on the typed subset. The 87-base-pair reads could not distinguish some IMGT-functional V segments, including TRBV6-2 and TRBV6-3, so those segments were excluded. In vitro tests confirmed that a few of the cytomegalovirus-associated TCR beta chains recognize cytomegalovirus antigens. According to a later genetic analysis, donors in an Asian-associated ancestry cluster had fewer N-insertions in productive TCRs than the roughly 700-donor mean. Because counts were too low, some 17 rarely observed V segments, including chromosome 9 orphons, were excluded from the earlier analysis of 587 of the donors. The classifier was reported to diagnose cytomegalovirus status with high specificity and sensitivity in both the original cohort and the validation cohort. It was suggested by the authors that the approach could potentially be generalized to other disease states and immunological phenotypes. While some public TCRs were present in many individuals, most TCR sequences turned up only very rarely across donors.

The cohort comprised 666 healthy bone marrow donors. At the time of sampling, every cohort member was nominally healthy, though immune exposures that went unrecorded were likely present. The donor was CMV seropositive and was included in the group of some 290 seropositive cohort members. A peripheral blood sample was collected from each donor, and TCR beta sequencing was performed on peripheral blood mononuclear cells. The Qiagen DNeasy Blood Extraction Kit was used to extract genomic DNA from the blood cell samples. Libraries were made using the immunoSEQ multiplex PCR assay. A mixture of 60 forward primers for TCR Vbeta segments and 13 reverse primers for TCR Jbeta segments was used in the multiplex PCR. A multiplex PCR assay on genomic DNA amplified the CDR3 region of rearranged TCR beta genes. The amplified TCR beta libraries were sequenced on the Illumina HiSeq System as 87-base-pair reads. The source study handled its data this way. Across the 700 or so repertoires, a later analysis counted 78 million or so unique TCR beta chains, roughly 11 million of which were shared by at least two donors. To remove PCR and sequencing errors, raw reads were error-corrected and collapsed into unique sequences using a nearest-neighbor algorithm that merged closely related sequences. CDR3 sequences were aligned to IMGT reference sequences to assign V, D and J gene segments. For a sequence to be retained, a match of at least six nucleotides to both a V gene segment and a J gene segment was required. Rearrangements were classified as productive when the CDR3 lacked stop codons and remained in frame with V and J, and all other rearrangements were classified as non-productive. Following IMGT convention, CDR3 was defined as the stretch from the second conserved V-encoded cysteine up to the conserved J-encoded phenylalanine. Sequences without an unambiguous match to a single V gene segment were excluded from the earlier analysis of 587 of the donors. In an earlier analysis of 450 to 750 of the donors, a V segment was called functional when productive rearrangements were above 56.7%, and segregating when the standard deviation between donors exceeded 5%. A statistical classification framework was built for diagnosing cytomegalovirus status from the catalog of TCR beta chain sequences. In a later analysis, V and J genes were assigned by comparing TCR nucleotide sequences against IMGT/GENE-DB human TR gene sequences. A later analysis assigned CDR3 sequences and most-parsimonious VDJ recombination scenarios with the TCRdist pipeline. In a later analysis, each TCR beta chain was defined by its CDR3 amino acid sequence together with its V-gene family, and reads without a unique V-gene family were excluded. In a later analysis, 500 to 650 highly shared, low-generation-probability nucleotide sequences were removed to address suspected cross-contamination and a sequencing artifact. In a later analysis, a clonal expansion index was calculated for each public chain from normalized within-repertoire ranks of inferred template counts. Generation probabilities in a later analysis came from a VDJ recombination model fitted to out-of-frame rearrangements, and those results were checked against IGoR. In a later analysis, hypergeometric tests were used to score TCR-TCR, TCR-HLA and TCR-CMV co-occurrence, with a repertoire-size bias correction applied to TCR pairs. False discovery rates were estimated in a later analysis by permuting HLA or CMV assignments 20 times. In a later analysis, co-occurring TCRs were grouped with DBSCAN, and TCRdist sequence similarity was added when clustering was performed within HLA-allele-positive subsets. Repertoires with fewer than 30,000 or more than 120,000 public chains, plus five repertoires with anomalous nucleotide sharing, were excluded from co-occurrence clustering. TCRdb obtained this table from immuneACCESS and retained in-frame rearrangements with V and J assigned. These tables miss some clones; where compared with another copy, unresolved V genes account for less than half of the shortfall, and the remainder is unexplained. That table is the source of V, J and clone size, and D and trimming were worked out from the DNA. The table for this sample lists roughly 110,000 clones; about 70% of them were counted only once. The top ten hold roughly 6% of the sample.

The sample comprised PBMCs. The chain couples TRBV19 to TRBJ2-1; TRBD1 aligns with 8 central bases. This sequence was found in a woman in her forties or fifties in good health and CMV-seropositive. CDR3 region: CASRDRVDEQFF. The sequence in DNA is TGTGCCAGTAGGGACAGGGTTGATGAGCAGTTCTTC.